This T cell receptor (beta chain) stems from a study of blood T cell repertoires in COVID-19. Study-wide context: The origin of the acute and convalescent COVID-19 samples was the United States, Italy and Spain.

As processed by the authors: Nucleated cell number was recorded as an estimate derived from reference gene primer amplification. TCRdb's copy holds only in-frame clones and misses some; the assay was immunoSEQ multiplex PCR. V and J calls and clone size are copied from that table; D and trimming were computed from the DNA. Of around 290,000 clones listed, approximately 90% are singletons. CDR3 length: 16 residues. V was clipped by 6 bases and J by 0 bases, with 17 bases between them. Germline loops: CDR1 MDHEN, CDR2 SYDVKM. J is TRBJ1-2 and V is TRBV28; a weak D match, TRBD1 (5 bases). Material for sequencing was PBMCs or T cells enriched from blood (not recorded which). The sequence was collected from a woman aged 55 to 70 in a cohort exposed to, infected with or recovered from COVID-19 (not recorded which). CDR3 residues: CASSIRGGRANYGYTF. The CDR3, as DNA: TGTGCCAGCAGCATCCGCGGGGGGAGGGCTAACTATGGCTACACCTTC.